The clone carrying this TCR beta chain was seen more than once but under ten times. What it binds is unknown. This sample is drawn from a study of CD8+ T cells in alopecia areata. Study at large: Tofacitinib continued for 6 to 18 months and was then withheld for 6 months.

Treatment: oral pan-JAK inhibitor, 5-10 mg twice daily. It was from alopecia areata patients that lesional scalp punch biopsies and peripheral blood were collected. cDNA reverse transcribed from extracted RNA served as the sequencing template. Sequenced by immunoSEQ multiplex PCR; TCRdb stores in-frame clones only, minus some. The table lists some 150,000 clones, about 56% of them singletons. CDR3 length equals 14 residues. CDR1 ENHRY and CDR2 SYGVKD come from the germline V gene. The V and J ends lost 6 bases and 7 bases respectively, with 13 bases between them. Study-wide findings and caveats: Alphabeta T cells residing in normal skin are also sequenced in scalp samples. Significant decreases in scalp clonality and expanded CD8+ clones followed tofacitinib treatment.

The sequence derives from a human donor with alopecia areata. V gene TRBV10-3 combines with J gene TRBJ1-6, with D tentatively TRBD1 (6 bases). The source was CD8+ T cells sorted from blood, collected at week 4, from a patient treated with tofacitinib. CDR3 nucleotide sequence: TGTGCCATCAGGGGCCGGGACAAGAATTCACCCCTCCACTTT. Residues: CAIRGRDKNSPLHF.